This entry lists 10 T cell receptor beta chains sequenced from one sample in a study of regulatory T cells in long-lasting Graves disease. Investigators prepared the TCR beta libraries by applying iRepertoire HTBI primers and Arm-PCR of CDR3 regions. TCRdb redid the calling of the multiplex PCR reads with MiXCR, one entry per CDR3 protein. This repertoire shows more than 300,000 distinct CDR3 sequences, 20% found once; its top ten account for 29%. Time point specified: persistent/refractory GD, antithyroid drugs over 5 years with positive TRAb. From PBMCs, RNA was extracted and then used to make the TCR library. The source was peripheral blood mononuclear cells (PBMCs), collected when the disease was refractory, from a patient treated with antithyroid drugs. Every receptor here comes from a female donor with Graves disease.

This clonotype was picked up many times. The V call is TRBV27, the J call TRBJ2-4; D not certain. Germline CDR1 reads MNHEY; CDR2 reads SMNVEV (reference sequence). V shed 0 bases and J shed 2 bases, with 14 bases lying between them. This CDR3 contains 17 residues. The CDR3 spells CASSLSSGPYTKNIQYF. As DNA, the CDR3 is TGTGCCAGCAGTTTATCATCGGGCCCCTACACCAAAAACATTCAGTACTTC.

Many counts were recorded for this clonotype. J is TRBJ2-7 and V is TRBV2; D tentatively reads TRBD1 or TRBD2 (6 bases each). The V gene's germline CDR1 is SNHLY and CDR2 FYNNEI. This CDR3 contains 16 residues. Trimming removed 6 bases at V and 3 bases at J, with 21 bases between. The CDR3 protein is CASRGGGTRNVYEQYF. The CDR3 DNA reads as TGTGCCAGCAGGGGGGGCGGGACAAGAAATGTCTACGAGCAGTACTTC. The complete variable domain, with remaining parts taken from reference TRBV2 and TRBJ2-7, reads EPEVTQTPSHQVTQMGQEVILRCVPISNHLYFYWYRQILGQKVEFLVSFYNNEISEKSEIFDDQFSVERPDGSNFTLKIRSTKLEDSAMYFCASRGGGTRNVYEQYFGPGTRLTVT.

The V gene is TRBV18, the J gene TRBJ1-2; 7 nucleotides line up with TRBD1. The germline gives CDR1 KGHSH, CDR2 LQKENI. CDR3 length equals 15 residues. V dropped 3 bases and J dropped 4; count of bases not matched to a gene: 8. The CDR3 here is CASSPGDSSIYGYTF. In DNA form, the CDR3 reads TGTGCCAGCTCACCTGGGGACAGCTCCATCTATGGCTACACCTTC.

The CDR3 region is CSASGTGGEDEQFF. CDR3 bases: TGCAGTGCTAGTGGGACAGGGGGCGAGGATGAGCAGTTCTTC. V gene TRBV20-1 combines with J gene TRBJ2-1, with 12 bases aligning to TRBD1. V trimming: 3 bases; J trimming: 8 bases; junction bases outside the gene matches: 5. Germline CDR1 DFQATT, CDR2 SNEGSKA (reference sequence). This CDR3 has 14 amino acids.

This clonotype was seen repeatedly, ten times or more. The V call is TRBV6-1, the J call TRBJ2-5; D is possibly TRBD1 (5 bases). Germline-derived CDR1 and CDR2 are MNHNS and SASEGT. V lost 6 bases and J lost 11, with 13 bases in between. CDR3 size: 11 residues. CDR3 coding DNA: TGTGCCAGCAGCCAGGGTTCCCGACAGTACTTC. This translates into CASSQGSRQYF.

The chain combines TRBV6-1 with TRBJ2-3; D call uncertain. The CDR3 length is 13 residues. The germline V gene encodes CDR1 MNHNS and CDR2 SASEGT. V lost 6 bases and J lost 4, with 11 bases in between. The CDR3 reads CASRPGRADTQYF. In nucleotides, the CDR3 is TGTGCCAGCAGACCTGGACGGGCAGATACGCAGTATTTT.

J is TRBJ2-3 and V is TRBV7-8; D is perhaps TRBD2 (5 bases). The CDR3 consists of 15 residues. CDR1 SGHVS and CDR2 FQNEAQ come from the germline V gene. Between the trimmed V and J ends, which lost 5 bases and 2 bases, there was a span of 14 bases. CDR3 sequence (DNA): TGTGCCAGCAGCAGGCGGGCGGATTTCACAGATACGCAGTATTTT. This encodes CASSRRADFTDTQYF. Together with reference TRBV7-8 and TRBJ2-3, the CDR3 gives the full variable domain: GAGVSQSPRYKVAKRGQDVALRCDPISGHVSLFWYQQALGQGPEFLTYFQNEAQLDKSGLPSDRFFAERPEGSVSTLKIQRTQQEDSAVYLCASSRRADFTDTQYFGPGTRLTVL.

On this clonotype: This clone may be a read error of a much larger clone one base away. V gene TRBV29-1 combines with J gene TRBJ1-4, with no clear D. V was pared by 7 bases and J by 6 bases, with 12 bases between. The CDR3 is made up of 12 amino acids. Germline V gene sequence: CDR1 SQVTM, CDR2 ANQGSEA. In DNA form, the CDR3 reads TGCAGCGGTGGACGGCCAGATGAAAAACTGTTTTTT. Translated, it gives CSGGRPDEKLFF.

This clonotype came up many times. The chain employs TRBV7-3 and TRBJ2-7; 12 nucleotides align to TRBD2. This CDR3 is built from 15 residues. Germline V gene lookup returns CDR1 SGHTA and CDR2 FQGTGA. J lost 3 bases, V lost 5 bases, and 5 bases had no gene match. The CDR3 DNA is TGTGCCAGCAGCCGGACTAGCGGGGCGAACTACGAGCAGTACTTC. It encodes CASSRTSGANYEQYF.

CDR3 DNA sequence: TGCGCCAGCAGTTTAGGGGAGGGACAGGCCTCCTACGAGCAGTACTTC. This encodes CASSLGEGQASYEQYF. The chain carries TRBV5-1 and TRBJ2-7; D may be TRBD1 (8 bases). Germline lookup yields CDR1 SGHRS and CDR2 YFSETQ. Trimming took off 5 bases at V and 0 bases at J, with 18 bases between the two ends. The CDR3 covers 16 residues. Variable domain in full (rest from reference TRBV5-1 and TRBJ2-7): KAGVTQTPRYLIKTRGQQVTLSCSPISGHRSVSWYQQTPGQGLQFLFEYFSETQRNKGNFPGRFSGRQFSNSRSEMNVSTLELGDSALYLCASSLGEGQASYEQYFGPGTRLTVT.